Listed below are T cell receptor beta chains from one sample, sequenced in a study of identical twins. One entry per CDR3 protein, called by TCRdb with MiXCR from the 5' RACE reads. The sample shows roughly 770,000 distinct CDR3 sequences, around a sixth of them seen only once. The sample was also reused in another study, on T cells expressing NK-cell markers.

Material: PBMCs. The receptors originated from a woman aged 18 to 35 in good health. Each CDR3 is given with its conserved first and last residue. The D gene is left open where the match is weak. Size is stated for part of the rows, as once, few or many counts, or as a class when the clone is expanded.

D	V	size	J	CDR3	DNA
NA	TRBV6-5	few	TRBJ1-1	CASSYYRGTEAFF	TGTGCCAGCAGTTACTATCGGGGCACTGAAGCTTTCTTT
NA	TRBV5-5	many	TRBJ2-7	CASSLSGTVSYEQYF	TGTGCCAGCAGCTTATCCGGGACTGTCTCCTACGAGCAGTACTTC
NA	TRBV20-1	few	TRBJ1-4	CSAKRHGPNEKLFF	TGCAGTGCAAAACGGCACGGACCTAATGAAAAACTGTTTTTT
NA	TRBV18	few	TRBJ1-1	CASSPLRGKAFF	TGTGCCAGCTCACCATTGCGGGGTAAAGCTTTCTTT
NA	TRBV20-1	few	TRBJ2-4	CSAIPTEGAKNIQYF	TGCAGTGCTATCCCGACTGAGGGGGCCAAAAACATTCAGTACTTC
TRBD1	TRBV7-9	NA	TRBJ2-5	CASSLAGGMGETQYF	TGTGCCAGCAGCTTAGCAGGGGGCATGGGAGAGACCCAGTACTTC
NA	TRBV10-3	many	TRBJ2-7	CAIAGSAYEQYF	TGTGCCATCGCGGGTTCGGCCTACGAGCAGTACTTC
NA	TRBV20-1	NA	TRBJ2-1	CSASATYNEQFF	TGCAGTGCTAGTGCCACCTACAATGAGCAGTTCTTC
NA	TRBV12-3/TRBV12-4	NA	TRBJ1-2	CASRGRRHYGYTF	TGTGCCAGCAGGGGGAGACGACACTATGGCTACACCTTC
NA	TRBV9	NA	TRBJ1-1	CASSPSGATEAFF	TGTGCCAGCAGCCCGAGCGGGGCCACTGAAGCTTTCTTT
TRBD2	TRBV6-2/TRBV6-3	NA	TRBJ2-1	CASTGLAGFYNEQFF	TGTGCCAGCACCGGACTAGCGGGATTCTATAATGAGCAGTTCTTC
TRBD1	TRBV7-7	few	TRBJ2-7	CASSSRDRDKQYF	TGTGCTAGCAGCTCCCGGGACAGGGACAAGCAGTACTTC
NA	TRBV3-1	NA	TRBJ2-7	CASSHNTPVRMSYEQYF	TGTGCCAGCAGCCACAACACTCCCGTGCGGATGAGCTACGAGCAGTACTTC
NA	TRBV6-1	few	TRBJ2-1	CASSRMGGYNEQFF	TGTGCCAGCAGCAGAATGGGGGGCTACAATGAGCAGTTCTTC
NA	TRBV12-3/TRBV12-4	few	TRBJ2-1	CASSLLQGYNEQFF	TGTGCCAGCAGTTTGTTGCAGGGATACAATGAGCAGTTCTTC
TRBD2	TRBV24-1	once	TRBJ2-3	CATSDPTSGSADTQYF	TGTGCCACCAGTGACCCGACTAGCGGGAGTGCTGATACGCAGTATTTT
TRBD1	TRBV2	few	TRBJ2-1	CASIRGRDTFLNEQFF	TGTGCCAGCATCAGGGGGCGGGACACCTTTCTCAATGAGCAGTTCTTC
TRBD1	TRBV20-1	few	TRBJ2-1	CSARNRGLSNEQFF	TGCAGTGCTAGGAACAGGGGGTTATCCAATGAGCAGTTCTTC
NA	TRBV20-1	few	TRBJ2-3	CSVTDRWGTDTQYF	TGCAGTGTTACCGACCGATGGGGCACAGATACGCAGTATTTT
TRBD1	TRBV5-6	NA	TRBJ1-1	CASSLDRGEYEAFF	TGTGCCAGCAGCTTGGACAGGGGGGAATATGAAGCTTTCTTT
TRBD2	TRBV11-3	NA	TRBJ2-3	CASSQTSGELLDTQYF	TGTGCCAGCAGCCAAACTAGCGGGGAACTCCTAGATACGCAGTATTTT
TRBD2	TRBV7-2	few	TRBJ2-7	CASSFLAGGGAYEQYF	TGTGCCAGCAGCTTCCTAGCGGGAGGAGGGGCCTACGAGCAGTACTTC
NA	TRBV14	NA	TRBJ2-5	CASSQEFRGRVWGETQYF	TGTGCCAGCAGCCAAGAATTTAGAGGGCGAGTATGGGGAGAGACCCAGTACTTC
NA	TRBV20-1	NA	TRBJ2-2	CSARGAWGPKGTGELFF	TGCAGTGCTAGAGGTGCATGGGGCCCCAAGGGCACCGGGGAGCTGTTTTTT
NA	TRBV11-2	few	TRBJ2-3	CASSLKFVISTDTQYF	TGTGCCAGCAGCTTAAAATTTGTCATTAGCACAGATACGCAGTATTTT
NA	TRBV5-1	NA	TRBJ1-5	CASSLDGWNGQPQHF	TGCGCCAGCAGCTTGGATGGATGGAATGGTCAGCCCCAGCATTTT
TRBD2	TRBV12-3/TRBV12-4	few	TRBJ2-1	CASSLTSGDNEQFF	TGTGCCAGCAGTTTGACTAGCGGGGACAATGAGCAGTTCTTC
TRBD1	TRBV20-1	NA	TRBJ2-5	CSATPGQGAETQYF	TGCAGTGCTACTCCGGGACAGGGGGCAGAGACCCAGTACTTC
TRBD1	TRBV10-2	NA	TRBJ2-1	CASDSQGSNEQFF	TGCGCCAGCGATTCACAGGGGAGCAATGAGCAGTTCTTC
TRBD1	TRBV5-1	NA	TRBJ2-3	CASSLRDRGPDTQYF	TGCGCCAGCAGCCTCCGGGACAGGGGGCCAGATACGCAGTATTTT
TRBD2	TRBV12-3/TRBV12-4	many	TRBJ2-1	CASSPGLAQANEQFF	TGTGCCAGCAGTCCGGGACTAGCTCAGGCAAATGAGCAGTTCTTC
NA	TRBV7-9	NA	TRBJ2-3	CASSGWRLTPITDTQYF	TGTGCCAGCAGCGGATGGCGACTAACACCCATCACAGATACGCAGTATTTT
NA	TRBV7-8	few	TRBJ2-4	CASSLVGGLRGNIQYF	TGTGCCAGCAGCTTAGTGGGTGGGCTTCGGGGAAACATTCAGTACTTC
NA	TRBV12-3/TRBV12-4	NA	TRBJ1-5	CASRTFTCHEKGNF	TGTGCCAGCAGGACTTTCACCTGTCATGAAAAGGGGAATTTT
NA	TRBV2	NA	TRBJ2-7	CASTYRISSYEQYF	TGTGCCAGCACTTACAGGATTAGCTCCTACGAGCAGTACTTC
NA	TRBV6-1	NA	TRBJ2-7	CATLTGAAGNEQYF	TGTGCCACGCTGACTGGTGCCGCCGGTAACGAGCAGTACTTC
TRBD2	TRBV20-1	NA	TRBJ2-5	CSAGTSGDQETQYF	TGCAGTGCTGGGACTAGCGGGGATCAAGAGACCCAGTACTTC
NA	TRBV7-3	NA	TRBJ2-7	CASSLIRDNEQYF	TGTGCCAGCAGCTTAATCAGGGACAACGAGCAGTACTTC
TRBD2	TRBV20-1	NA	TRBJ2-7	CSARIGGRAGPSSGEQYF	TGCAGTGCTAGAATCGGCGGGAGGGCAGGGCCCTCGTCGGGCGAGCAGTACTTC
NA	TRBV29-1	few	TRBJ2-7	CSVVGLRSYEQYF	TGCAGCGTTGTGGGACTGCGGTCCTACGAGCAGTACTTC
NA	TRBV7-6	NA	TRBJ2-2	CASSLQLPTNTGELFF	TGTGCCAGCAGCTTACAGCTCCCGACGAACACCGGGGAGCTGTTTTTT
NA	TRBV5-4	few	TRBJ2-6	CASSLEPTGANVLTF	TGTGCCAGCAGCTTGGAACCCACGGGGGCCAACGTCCTGACTTTC